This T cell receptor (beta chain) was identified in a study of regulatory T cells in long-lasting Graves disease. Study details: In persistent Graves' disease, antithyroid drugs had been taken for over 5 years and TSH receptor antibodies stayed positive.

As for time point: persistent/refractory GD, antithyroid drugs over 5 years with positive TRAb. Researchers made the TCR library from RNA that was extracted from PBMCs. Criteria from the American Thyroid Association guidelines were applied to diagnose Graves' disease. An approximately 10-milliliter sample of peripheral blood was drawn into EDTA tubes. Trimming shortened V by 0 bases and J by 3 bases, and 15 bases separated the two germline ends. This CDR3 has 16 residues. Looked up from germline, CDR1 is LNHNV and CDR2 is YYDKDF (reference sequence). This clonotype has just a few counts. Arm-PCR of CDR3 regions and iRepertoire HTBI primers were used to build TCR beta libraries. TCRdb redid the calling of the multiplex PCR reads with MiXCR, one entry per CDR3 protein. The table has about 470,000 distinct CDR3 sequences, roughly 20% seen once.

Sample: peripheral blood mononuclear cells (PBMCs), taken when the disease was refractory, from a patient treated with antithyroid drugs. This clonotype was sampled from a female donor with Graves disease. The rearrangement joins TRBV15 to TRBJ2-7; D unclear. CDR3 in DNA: TGTGCCACCAGCAGAGACCCTGGCAGACAAAACTACGAGCAGTACTTC. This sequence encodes CATSRDPGRQNYEQYF.